This TCR beta chain came from a study of identical twins. V shed 4 bases and J 3 bases; nucleotides not matched to a gene: 8. The CDR3 runs 15 residues. CDR1 is SGHKS and CDR2 is YYEKEE in the germline V gene (reference sequence). This clonotype was seen only a few times. TCRdb ran MiXCR on the 5' RACE reads and lists one entry per CDR3 protein. Found here are fewer than 650,000 distinct CDR3 sequences, around 9.6% of them singletons; the top ten hold around 3.1%. The same data also went into a second study, on yellow fever vaccine responses in identical twins.

The chain combines TRBV5-5 with TRBJ2-7, with 9 bases matching TRBD1. This TCR came from a woman between 18 and 30 years old in good health. Sequenced input: PBMCs. CDR3 nucleotide sequence: TGTGCCAGCAGCCTTACAGGGGGCCTCTTCTACGAGCAGTACTTC. Protein: CASSLTGGLFYEQYF.